This T cell receptor (beta chain) comes out of a study of T cells in localized non-small cell lung cancer. Study-level findings and limits: Heterogeneity within the tumor remains possible, as just one region underwent sequencing. Among the tissues sampled, uninvolved adjacent lung had the highest T cell clonality, above tumor. Researchers found a median roughly 50 of the top 100 tumor clones in adjacent lung.

With regard to this clone: Its antigen is unidentified.

TCRdb's table, derived via immunoSEQ multiplex PCR, lists solely in-frame clones and lacks some. Among about 55,000 clones listed, roughly 83% were seen once. This CDR3 comprises 13 residues. Trimming shortened V by 8 bases and J by 2 bases, and 13 bases separated the two germline ends. Germline-derived CDR1 and CDR2 are WSHSY and SAAADI. This sequence was found in a man aged 35 to 69 with stage III lung adenocarcinoma. The chain recombines TRBV10-2 with TRBJ2-7; D is ambiguous. This specimen was peripheral blood mononuclear cells, taken before any cancer treatment. In nucleotides, the CDR3 is TGCGCCAGCTCCCTCCTGGGTCCCTACGAGCAGTACTTC. Residues: CASSLLGPYEQYF.